This entry is about one T cell receptor beta chain. The antigen remains unidentified. TCRdb keeps only in-frame clones here, not all; method: immunoSEQ multiplex PCR. The sample has some 170,000 clones, about 88% seen once. The data were taken from a study of cytotoxic CD8 clonotypes in ibrutinib-treated CLL. Overall study results and limits: Public clonotypes, an uncommon group, contracted or remained stable on treatment. Baseline clonality, higher than in age-matched healthy donors, tracked circulating CD8+ T-cell counts.

V lost 6 bases and J 10 bases, leaving 19 bases between the germline ends. Germline V gene sequence: CDR1 MNHNS, CDR2 SASEGT. This CDR3 is 14 amino acids long. The chain couples TRBV6-1 to TRBJ2-1; tentatively, D is TRBD1 (6 bases). The sample in question was PBMCs, obtained at disease progression, from a patient treated with ibrutinib. The clonotype originates from a human donor with chronic lymphocytic leukemia. The CDR3 DNA follows: TGTGCCAGCAGCCCTCGCCACAGGGAAAACGAGCAGTTCTTC. Translation: CASSPRHRENEQFF.